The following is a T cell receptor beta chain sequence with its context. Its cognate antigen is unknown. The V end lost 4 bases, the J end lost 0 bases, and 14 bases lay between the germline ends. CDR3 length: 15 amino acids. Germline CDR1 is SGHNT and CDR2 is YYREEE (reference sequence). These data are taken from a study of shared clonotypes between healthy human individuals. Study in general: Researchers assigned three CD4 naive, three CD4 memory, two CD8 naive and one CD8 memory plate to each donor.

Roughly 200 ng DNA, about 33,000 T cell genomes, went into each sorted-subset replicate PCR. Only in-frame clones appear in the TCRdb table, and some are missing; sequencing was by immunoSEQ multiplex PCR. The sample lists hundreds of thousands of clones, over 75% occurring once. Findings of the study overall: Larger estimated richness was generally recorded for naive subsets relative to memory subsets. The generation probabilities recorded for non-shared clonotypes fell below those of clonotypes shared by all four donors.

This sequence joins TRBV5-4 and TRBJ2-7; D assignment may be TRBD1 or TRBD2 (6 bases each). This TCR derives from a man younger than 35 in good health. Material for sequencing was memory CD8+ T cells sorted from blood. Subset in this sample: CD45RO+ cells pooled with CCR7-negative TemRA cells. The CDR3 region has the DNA TGTGCCAGCAGCGTAGGGGGAGGTGCCTCCTACGAGCAGTACTTC. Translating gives CASSVGGGASYEQYF.